The 5 T cell receptor beta chains given below trace back to one sample, sequenced in a study of Ad26.COV2.S vaccination and SARS-CoV-2 variants. The treatment: around 19 received Ad26.COV2.S at low or high dose, single or two shots; about five received placebo; per-sample allocation not given. Sample collection was performed on day 63 after the first vaccine or placebo injection. Produced via immunoSEQ multiplex PCR; TCRdb's table is partial and in-frame only. In the table there are around 400,000 clones, 75% to 95% of which are singletons. This specimen consisted of peripheral blood, obtained in a trial of Ad26.COV2.S vaccine versus placebo. The receptors stem from a person aged 18-60 years who received the Ad26.COV2.S COVID-19 vaccine or a placebo.

This chain links TRBV5-6 with TRBJ2-2; D may be TRBD2 (5 bases). CDR1 and CDR2 (germline): SGHDT, YYEEEE. The CDR3 totals 16 residues. Trimming cost V 0 bases and J 4 bases, with 13 bases left between them. As DNA, the CDR3 is TGTGCCAGCAGCTTGGCGGGTCAAGGAGGCACCGGGGAGCTGTTTTTT. As protein: CASSLAGQGGTGELFF.

The chain uses TRBV5-4 and TRBJ2-2, with D tentatively TRBD1 or TRBD2 (5 bases each). This CDR3 has 16 residues. Germline V lookup: CDR1 SGHNT, CDR2 YYREEE (reference sequence). The V end was cut by 4 bases, the J end by 5 bases, with 18 bases between. The CDR3: CASSPTQRRTTGELFF. The CDR3 DNA sequence: TGTGCCAGCAGCCCAACCCAGCGGAGGACAACCGGGGAGCTGTTTTTT.

This chain connects TRBV15 to TRBJ2-1, with 12 bases aligning to TRBD2. The CDR3 consists of 15 residues. V shed 6 bases and J 4 bases; nucleotides not matched to a gene: 4. The germline V gene has CDR1 LNHNV and CDR2 YYDKDF (reference sequence). CDR3 in amino acids: CATRGTSGQYNEQFF. CDR3 nucleotide sequence: TGTGCCACCAGAGGGACTAGCGGGCAGTACAATGAGCAGTTCTTC. The full variable domain, its missing parts supplied by reference TRBV15 and TRBJ2-1, is DAMVIQNPRYQVTQFGKPVTLSCSQTLNHNVMYWYQQKSSQAPKLLFHYYDKDFNNEADTPDNFQSRRPNTSFCFLDIRSPGLGDTAMYLCATRGTSGQYNEQFFGPGTRLTVL.

The chain recombines TRBV11-3 with TRBJ2-1; D unresolved. Trimming stripped 1 base from V and 9 bases from J, with 4 bases between. This CDR3 comprises 11 residues. Germline V gene sequence: CDR1 SGHNT, CDR2 YENEEA. Written as DNA, the CDR3 is TGTGCCAGCAGCTTAGGCACTGAGCAGTTCTTC. Encoded protein: CASSLGTEQFF.

This clone has a handful of counts. The same CDR3 can be traced to other DNA sequences in this sample. The rearrangement joins TRBV4-3 to TRBJ2-7, with 8 bases lining up with TRBD1. Germline trimming cut 3 bases from V and 1 base from J; bases unmatched to any gene: 8. Germline V gives CDR1 LGHNA, CDR2 YSLEER. The CDR3 consists of 16 residues. CDR3 sequence (DNA): TGCGCCAGCAGCCACTCCGCGACAGGGGAATCCTACGAGCAGTACTTC. As protein: CASSHSATGESYEQYF.